Listed here are 10 T cell receptor beta chains from one sample, sequenced in a study of blood T cell repertoires in COVID-19. Only in-frame clones appear in the TCRdb table, and some are missing; sequencing was by immunoSEQ multiplex PCR. The sample holds 50,000 to 60,000 clones, about nine tenths seen once. The sequenced sample was peripheral blood. These receptors originate from a man aged 35-49 years with acute or convalescent COVID-19.

This chain uses TRBV30 with TRBJ2-5; a weak D match, TRBD2 (6 bases). In germline, CDR1 is GTSNPN, CDR2 SVGIG (reference sequence). V lost 0 bases to trimming and J lost 4 bases, with 9 bases between them. The CDR3 consists of 13 residues. The CDR3 DNA is TGTGCCTGGAGTGTTCTGGAGGGAGAGACCCAGTACTTC. The encoded protein is CAWSVLEGETQYF.

The chain uses TRBV7-6 and TRBJ2-1, with 8 bases identical to TRBD2. Germline V lookup: CDR1 SGHVS, CDR2 FNYEAQ. V was clipped by 5 bases and J by 9 bases; unmatched bases: 9. This CDR3 region has 14 residues. DNA of the CDR3: TGTGCCAGCAGCCCGTCGCGGGAGGAAGGTGAGCAGTTCTTC. Its protein product is CASSPSREEGEQFF.

The count of this clone is one. The gene calls are TRBV27 and TRBJ1-4; 9 positions agree with TRBD1. V lost 5 bases and J lost 8; bases outside the gene matches: 18. Germline loops: CDR1 MNHEY, CDR2 SMNVEV (reference sequence). The CDR3 is 18 residues long. The CDR3 sequence is CASSHQGQGGGRGEKLFF. CDR3 bases: TGTGCCAGCAGTCACCAGGGACAGGGTGGGGGTCGGGGCGAAAAACTGTTTTTT.

This clone ranks as medium-sized. The chain uses TRBV25-1 and TRBJ2-3, with 12 bases matching TRBD2. V shed 7 bases, J shed 0 bases, and the junction held 8 bases outside the gene matches. CDR3 length: 17 amino acids. Per germline, CDR1 MGHDK and CDR2 SYGVNS. The CDR3 bases are TGTGCCAGCACGGATCCGACTAGCGGGAGAAGCACAGATACGCAGTATTTT. Its protein product is CASTDPTSGRSTDTQYF.

The chain couples TRBV30 to TRBJ1-5; D is possibly TRBD1 (5 bases). CDR1 is GTSNPN, CDR2 SVGIG, per germline (reference sequence). Between the trimmed V and J ends, which lost 0 bases and 6 bases, there was a span of 9 bases. The CDR3 length is 13 residues. This CDR3 reads CAWSVGGSQPQHF. The DNA of the CDR3 is TGTGCCTGGAGTGTGGGGGGAAGTCAGCCCCAGCATTTT.

The V gene is TRBV2, the J gene TRBJ1-2; the match to TRBD1 covers 7 bases. V lost 4 bases, J lost 6 bases, and 2 bases stayed unmatched. Germline V CDR1 and CDR2: SNHLY, FYNNEI. This CDR3 has 12 residues. The CDR3 is CASSADRNGYTF. The CDR3 coding sequence is TGTGCCAGCAGTGCGGACAGGAATGGCTACACCTTC.

The rearrangement links TRBV6-1 to TRBJ2-1; the match to TRBD2 covers 7 bases. The V segment lost 2 bases and the J segment 7 bases; nucleotides outside the gene matches: 8. The CDR3 length is 15 residues. The germline V gene has CDR1 MNHNS and CDR2 SASEGT. This CDR3 reads CASSETPSGGNEQFF. In DNA form, the CDR3 reads TGTGCCAGCAGTGAAACCCCTAGCGGAGGGAATGAGCAGTTCTTC.

The chain has TRBV11-2 and TRBJ2-7; 8 bases are shared with TRBD2. This CDR3 has 15 amino acids. V lost 4 bases to trimming and J lost 3 bases; unmatched junction nucleotides: 8. Germline assignment: CDR1 SGHAT and CDR2 FQNNGV. Here the CDR3 reads CASSSRLATFYEQYF. The CDR3 nucleotides read TGTGCCAGCAGCTCGCGACTAGCGACGTTCTACGAGCAGTACTTC.

This clone showed up just once. This chain connects TRBV12-5 to TRBJ2-3; D perhaps matches TRBD1 (5 bases). The germline CDR1 and CDR2 sequences are LGHNT and FRNRAP. The CDR3 is 12 amino acids. The V gene lost 2 bases and the J gene lost 10 bases, with 10 bases spanning the gap. The CDR3 DNA sequence: TGTGCTAGTGGTTTGCCCCCAGGGTCGCAGTATTTT. Translated, it gives CASGLPPGSQYF.

The rearrangement uses TRBV18 and TRBJ2-7; 14 bases are a match to TRBD2. The length of the CDR3 is 17 residues. Germline values: CDR1 KGHSH, CDR2 LQKENI. V trimming: 2 bases; J trimming: 3 bases; junction bases outside the gene matches: 6. The DNA of the CDR3 is TGTGCCAGCTCACCATTGGGACTAGCGGGAGAAAGCTACGAGCAGTACTTC. Residues: CASSPLGLAGESYEQYF.